This TCR beta chain was sequenced in a study of cytomegalovirus exposure and HLA in healthy donors. Study observations and caveats: Presence/absence analyses rested on an assumption that sequencing depth was roughly uniform across donors. The productive fraction for most TCR beta V segments was about 90% or about 30% in an earlier analysis. HLA allele associations emerged for roughly 17,000 TCR beta sequences in a later analysis, at 0.05 false discovery rate.

Healthy bone marrow donors formed the donor group. Vbeta (60) and Jbeta (13) primers were used in the PCR. The repertoire was sequenced with immunoSEQ multiplex PCR; TCRdb's copy has only in-frame clones and lacks some. The repertoire holds roughly 180,000 clones, with about four fifths as singletons. As to this clone: The antigen remains unidentified.

This CDR3 is 16 amino acids long. Germline V gives CDR1 MRHNA, CDR2 SNTAGT. With 2 bases removed from V and 3 bases from J, the gap between germline ends came to 15 bases. The J gene is TRBJ2-3, the V gene TRBV6-4, with a possible D match to TRBD2 (7 bases). The specimen sequenced was PBMCs. The receptor was isolated from a female donor in good health and CMV-seronegative. Written as DNA, the CDR3 is TGTGCCAGCAGTGACCTAGCCGGGGGGCGTACAGATACGCAGTATTTT. The encoded protein is CASSDLAGGRTDTQYF.